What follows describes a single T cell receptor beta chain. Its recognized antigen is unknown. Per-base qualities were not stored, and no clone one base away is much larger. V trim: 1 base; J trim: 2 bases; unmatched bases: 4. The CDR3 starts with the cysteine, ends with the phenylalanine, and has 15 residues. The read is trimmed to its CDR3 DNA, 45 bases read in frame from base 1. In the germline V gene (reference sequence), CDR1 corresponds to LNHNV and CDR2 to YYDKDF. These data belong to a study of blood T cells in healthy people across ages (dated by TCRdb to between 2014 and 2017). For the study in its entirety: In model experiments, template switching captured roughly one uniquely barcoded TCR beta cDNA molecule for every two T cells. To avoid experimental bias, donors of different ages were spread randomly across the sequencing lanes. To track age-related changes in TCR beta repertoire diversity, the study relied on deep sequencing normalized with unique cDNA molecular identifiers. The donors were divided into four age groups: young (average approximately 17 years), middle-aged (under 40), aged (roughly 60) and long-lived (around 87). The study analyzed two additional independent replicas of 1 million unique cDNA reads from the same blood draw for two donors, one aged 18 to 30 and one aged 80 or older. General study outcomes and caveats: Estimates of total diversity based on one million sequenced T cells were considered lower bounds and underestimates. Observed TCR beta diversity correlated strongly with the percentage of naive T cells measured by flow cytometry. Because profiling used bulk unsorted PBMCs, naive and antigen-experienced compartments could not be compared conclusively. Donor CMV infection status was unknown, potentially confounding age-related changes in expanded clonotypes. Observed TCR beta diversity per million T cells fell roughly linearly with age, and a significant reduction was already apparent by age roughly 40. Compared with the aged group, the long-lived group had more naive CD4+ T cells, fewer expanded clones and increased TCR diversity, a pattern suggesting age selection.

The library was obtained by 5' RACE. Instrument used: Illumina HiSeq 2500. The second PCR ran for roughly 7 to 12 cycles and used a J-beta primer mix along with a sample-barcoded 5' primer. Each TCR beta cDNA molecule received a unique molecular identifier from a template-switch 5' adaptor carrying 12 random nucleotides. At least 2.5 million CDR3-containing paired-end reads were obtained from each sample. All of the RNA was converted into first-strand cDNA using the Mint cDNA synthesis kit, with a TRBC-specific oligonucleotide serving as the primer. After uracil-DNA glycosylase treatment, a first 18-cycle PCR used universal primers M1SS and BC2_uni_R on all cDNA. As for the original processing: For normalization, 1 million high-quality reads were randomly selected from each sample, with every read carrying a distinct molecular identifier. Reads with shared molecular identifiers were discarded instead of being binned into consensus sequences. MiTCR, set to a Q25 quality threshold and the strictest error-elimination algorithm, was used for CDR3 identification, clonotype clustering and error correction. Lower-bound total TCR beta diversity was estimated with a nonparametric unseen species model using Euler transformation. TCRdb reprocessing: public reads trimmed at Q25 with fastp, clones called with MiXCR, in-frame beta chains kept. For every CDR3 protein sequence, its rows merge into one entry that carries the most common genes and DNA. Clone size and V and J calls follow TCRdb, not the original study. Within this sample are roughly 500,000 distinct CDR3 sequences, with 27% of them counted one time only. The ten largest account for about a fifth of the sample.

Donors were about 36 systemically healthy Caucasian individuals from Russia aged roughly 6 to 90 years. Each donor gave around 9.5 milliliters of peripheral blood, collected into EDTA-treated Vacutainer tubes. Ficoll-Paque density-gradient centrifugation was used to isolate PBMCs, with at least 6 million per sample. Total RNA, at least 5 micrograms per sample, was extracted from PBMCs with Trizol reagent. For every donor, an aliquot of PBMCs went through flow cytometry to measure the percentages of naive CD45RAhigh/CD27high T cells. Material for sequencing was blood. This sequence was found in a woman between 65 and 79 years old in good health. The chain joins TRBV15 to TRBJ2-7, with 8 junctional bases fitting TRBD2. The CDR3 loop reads CATSRALGLAYEQYF. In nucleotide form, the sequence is TGTGCCACCAGCAGAGCCCTGGGACTAGCCTACGAGCAGTACTTC.